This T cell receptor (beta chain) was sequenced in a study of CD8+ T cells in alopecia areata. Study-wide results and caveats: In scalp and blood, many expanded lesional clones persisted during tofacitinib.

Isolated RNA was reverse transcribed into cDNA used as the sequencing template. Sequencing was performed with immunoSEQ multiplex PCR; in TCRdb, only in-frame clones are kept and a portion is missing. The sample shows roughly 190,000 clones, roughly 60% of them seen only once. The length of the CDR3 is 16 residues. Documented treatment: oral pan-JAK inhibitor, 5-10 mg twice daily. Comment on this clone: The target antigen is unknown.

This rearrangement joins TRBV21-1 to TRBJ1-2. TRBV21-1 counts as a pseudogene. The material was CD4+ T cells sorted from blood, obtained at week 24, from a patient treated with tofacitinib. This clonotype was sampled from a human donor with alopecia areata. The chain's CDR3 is CASSPTLGELDYGYTF. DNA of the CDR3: TGTGCCAGCAGCCCTACTCTCGGGGAGTTGGACTATGGCTACACCTTC.